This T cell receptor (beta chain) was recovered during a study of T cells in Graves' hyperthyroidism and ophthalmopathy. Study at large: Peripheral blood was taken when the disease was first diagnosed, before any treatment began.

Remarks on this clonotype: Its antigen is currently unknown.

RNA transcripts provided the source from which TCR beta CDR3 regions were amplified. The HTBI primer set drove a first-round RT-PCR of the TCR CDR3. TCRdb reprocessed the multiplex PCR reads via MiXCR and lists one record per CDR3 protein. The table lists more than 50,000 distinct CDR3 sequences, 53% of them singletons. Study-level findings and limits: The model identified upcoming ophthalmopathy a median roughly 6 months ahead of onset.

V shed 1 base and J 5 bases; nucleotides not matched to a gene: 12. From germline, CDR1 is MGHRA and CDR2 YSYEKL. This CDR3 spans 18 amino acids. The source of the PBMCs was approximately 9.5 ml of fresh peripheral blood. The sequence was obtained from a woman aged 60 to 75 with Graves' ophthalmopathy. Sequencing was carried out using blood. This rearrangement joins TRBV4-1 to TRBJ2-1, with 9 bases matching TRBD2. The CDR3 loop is CASSQGRRLAGLNNEQFF. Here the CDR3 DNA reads TGCGCCAGCAGCCAAGGTCGTAGGCTAGCGGGACTCAACAATGAGCAGTTCTTC.